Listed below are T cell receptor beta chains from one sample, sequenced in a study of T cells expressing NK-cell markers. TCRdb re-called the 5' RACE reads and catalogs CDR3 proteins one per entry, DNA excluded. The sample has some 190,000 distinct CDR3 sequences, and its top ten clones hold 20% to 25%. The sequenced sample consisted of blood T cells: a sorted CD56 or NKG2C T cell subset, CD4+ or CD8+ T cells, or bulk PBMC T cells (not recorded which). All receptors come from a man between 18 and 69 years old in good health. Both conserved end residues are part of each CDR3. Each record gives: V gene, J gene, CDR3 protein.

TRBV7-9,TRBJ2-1,CASRDIDNEQFF
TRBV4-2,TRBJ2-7,CASSHNSGAKYEQYF
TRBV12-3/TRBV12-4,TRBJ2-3,CASSSSQVSTDTQYF
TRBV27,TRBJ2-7,CASSPLGTAYEQYF
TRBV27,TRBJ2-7,CASSFVLAYSFGEQYF
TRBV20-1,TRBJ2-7,CSVLGGQTYEQYF
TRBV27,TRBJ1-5,CASSLNGLINQPQHF
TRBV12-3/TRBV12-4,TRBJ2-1,CASSLRGTGGINEQFF
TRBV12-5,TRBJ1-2,CASGREKSIYGYTF
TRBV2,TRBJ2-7,CASSEWRATGTYEQYF
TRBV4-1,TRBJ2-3,CASSQVTGARDTQYF
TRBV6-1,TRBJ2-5,CASSAGQTTQYF
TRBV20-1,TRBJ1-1,CSAKGLFMNTEAFF
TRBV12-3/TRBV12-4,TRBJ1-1,CASRILRTGEETTEAFF
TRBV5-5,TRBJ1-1,CASSLAGEGGEAFF
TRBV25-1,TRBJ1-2,CASSRGGGIDVSGYGYTF
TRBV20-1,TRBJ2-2,CSARPDRGPNTGELFF
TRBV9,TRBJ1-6,CASSADRGNSPLHF
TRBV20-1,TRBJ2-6,CSARSISGANVLTF
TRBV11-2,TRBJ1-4,CASSRGTGDATNEKLFF
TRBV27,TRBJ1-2,CASSLQPRTGRGYTF
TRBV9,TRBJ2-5,CASSVATDGEETQYF
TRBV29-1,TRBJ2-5,CSVRAGGTMETQYF
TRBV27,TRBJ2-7,CASSPTIPRQTYEQYF
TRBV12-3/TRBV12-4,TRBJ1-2,CASSLFPSPPYGYTF
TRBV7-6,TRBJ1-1,CASSLAGETENTEAFF
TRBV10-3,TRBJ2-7,CAISDRTGSYEQYF
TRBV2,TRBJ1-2,CAKTSDPNYGYTF
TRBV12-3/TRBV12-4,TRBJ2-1,CASSLSPPLSYNEQFF